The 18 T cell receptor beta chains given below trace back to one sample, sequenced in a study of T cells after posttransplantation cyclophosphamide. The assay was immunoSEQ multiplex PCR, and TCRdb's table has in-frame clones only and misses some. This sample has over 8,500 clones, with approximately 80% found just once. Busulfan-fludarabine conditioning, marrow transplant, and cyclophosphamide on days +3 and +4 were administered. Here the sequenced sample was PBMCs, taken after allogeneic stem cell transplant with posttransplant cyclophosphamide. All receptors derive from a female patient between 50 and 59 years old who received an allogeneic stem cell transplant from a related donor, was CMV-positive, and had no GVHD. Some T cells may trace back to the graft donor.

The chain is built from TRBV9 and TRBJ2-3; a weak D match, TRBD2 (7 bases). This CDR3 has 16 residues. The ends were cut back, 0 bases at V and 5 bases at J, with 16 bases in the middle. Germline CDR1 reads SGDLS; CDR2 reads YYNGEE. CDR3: CASSVVGGGAVDTQYF. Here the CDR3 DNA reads TGTGCCAGCAGCGTAGTGGGTGGGGGGGCCGTAGATACGCAGTATTTT.

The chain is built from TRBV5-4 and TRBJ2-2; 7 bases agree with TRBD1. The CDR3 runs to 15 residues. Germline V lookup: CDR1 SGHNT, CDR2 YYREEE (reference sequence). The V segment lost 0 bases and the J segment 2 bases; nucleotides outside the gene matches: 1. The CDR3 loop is CASSLGQGNTGELFF. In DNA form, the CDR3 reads TGTGCCAGCAGCTTGGGACAGGGTAACACCGGGGAGCTGTTTTTT. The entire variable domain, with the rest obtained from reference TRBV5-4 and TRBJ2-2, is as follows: ETGVTQSPTHLIKTRGQQVTLRCSSQSGHNTVSWYQQALGQGPQFIFQYYREEENGRGNFPPRFSGLQFPNYSSELNVNALELDDSALYLCASSLGQGNTGELFFGEGSRLTVL.

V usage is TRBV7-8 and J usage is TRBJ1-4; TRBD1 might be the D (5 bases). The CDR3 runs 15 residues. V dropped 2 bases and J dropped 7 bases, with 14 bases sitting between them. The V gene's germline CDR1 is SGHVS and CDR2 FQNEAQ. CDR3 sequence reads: CASSLLLGTSEKLFF. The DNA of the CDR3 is TGTGCCAGCAGCTTATTATTAGGGACTTCTGAAAAACTGTTTTTT.

The CDR3 spells CASSRDSYEQYF. The CDR3 coding sequence is TGTGCCAGCAGCCGGGACAGCTACGAGCAGTACTTC. V usage is TRBV4-2 and J usage is TRBJ2-7; 7 bases map to TRBD1. Germline CDR1 is LGHNA and CDR2 is YNFKEQ. The CDR3 spans 12 residues. The V segment lost 4 bases and the J segment 3 bases; nucleotides outside the gene matches: 0.

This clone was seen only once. CDR3 protein: CASVKDSYEQYF. The CDR3 DNA follows: TGTGCCAGCGTCAAGGACAGCTACGAGCAGTACTTC. The chain recombines TRBV27 with TRBJ2-7; possible D gene TRBD1, 6 bases. CDR1 and CDR2 from the germline V gene are MNHEY and SMNVEV (reference sequence). V lost 8 bases, J lost 3 bases, and 11 bases lay in between. The CDR3 is made up of 12 amino acids.

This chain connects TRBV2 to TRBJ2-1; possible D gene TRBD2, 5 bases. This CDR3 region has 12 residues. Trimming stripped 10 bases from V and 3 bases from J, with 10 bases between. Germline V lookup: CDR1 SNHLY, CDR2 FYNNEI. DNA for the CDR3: TGTGCCATCCCTAGCCGCTACAATGAGCAGTTCTTC. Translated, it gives CAIPSRYNEQFF.

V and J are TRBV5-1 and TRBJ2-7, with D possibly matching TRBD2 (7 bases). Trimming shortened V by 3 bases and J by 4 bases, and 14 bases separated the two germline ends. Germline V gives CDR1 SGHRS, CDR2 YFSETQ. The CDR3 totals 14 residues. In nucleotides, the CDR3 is TGCGCCAGCAGCTGGCAGGGGAGGGCTTACGAGCAGTACTTC. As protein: CASSWQGRAYEQYF.

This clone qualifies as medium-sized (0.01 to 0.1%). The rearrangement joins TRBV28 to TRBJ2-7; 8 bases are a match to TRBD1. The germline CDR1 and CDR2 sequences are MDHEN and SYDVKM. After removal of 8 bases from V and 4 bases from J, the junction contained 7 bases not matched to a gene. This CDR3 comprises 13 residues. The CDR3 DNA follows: TGTGCCAGCCGAGTAACAGGGGGTTACGAGCAGTACTTC. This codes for CASRVTGGYEQYF.

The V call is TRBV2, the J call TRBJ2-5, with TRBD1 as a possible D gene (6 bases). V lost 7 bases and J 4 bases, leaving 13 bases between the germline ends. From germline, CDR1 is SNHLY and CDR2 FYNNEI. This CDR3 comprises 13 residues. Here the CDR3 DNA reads TGTGCCAGCAAATGGGGGCGCTTAGAGACCCAGTACTTC. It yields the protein CASKWGRLETQYF.

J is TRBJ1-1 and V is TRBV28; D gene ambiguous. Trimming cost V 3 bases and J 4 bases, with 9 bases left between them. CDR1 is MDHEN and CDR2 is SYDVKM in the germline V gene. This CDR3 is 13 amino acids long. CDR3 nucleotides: TGTGCCAGCAGTTTTATACAGTCCACTGAAGCTTTCTTT. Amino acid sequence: CASSFIQSTEAFF.

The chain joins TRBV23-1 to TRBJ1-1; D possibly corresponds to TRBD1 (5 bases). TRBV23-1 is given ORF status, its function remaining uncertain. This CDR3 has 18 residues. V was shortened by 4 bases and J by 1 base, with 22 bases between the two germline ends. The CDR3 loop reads CASSPSGSAPGQNTEAFF. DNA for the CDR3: TGCGCCAGCAGTCCCTCTGGGTCCGCTCCAGGACAGAACACTGAAGCTTTCTTT.

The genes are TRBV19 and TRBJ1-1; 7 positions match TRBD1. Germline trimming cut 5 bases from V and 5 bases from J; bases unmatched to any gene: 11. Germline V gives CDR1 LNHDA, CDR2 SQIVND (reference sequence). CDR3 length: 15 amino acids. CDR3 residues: CASSLRQGGRTEAFF. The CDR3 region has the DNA TGTGCCAGTAGTCTACGACAGGGAGGTCGAACTGAAGCTTTCTTT.

In DNA form, the CDR3 reads TGTGCCAGCAGCTTAGAAGCGGGGGGGCTGGTTGAGCAGTTCTTC. Translating gives CASSLEAGGLVEQFF. The genes are TRBV7-2 and TRBJ2-1, with 10 bases aligning to TRBD2. Germline CDR1 reads SGHTA; CDR2 reads FQGNSA. This CDR3 comprises 15 residues. The V and J ends lost 1 base and 9 bases, in that order; junction bases with no gene match: 6.

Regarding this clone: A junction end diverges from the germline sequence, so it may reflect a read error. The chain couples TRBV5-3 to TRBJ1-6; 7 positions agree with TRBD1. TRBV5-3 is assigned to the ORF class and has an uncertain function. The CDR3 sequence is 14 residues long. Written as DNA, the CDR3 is TGTGCCAGCAGCTTGTCAGGGGGTTATTCACCCCTCCACTTT. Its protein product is CASSLSGGYSPLHF.

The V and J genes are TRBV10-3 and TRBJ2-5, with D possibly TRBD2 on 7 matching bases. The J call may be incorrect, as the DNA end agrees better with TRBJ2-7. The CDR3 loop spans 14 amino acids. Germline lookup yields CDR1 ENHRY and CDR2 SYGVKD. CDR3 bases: TGTGCCATCAGTGTGAGAATAGGGGGGGACGAGCAGTACTTC. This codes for CAISVRIGGDEQYF.

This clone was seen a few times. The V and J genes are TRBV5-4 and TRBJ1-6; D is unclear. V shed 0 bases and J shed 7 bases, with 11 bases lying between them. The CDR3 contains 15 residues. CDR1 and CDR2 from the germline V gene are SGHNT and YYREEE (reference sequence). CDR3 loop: CASSLGPANNSPLHF. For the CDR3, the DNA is TGTGCCAGCAGCTTGGGGCCCGCAAACAATTCACCCCTCCACTTT. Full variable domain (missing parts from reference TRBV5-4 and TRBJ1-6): ETGVTQSPTHLIKTRGQQVTLRCSSQSGHNTVSWYQQALGQGPQFIFQYYREEENGRGNFPPRFSGLQFPNYSSELNVNALELDDSALYLCASSLGPANNSPLHFGNGTRLTVT.

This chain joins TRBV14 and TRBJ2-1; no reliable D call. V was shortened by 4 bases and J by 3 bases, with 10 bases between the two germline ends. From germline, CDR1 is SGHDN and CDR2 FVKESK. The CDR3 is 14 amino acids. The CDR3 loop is CASSRAAHYNEQFF. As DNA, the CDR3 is TGTGCCAGCAGCCGGGCAGCCCACTACAATGAGCAGTTCTTC.

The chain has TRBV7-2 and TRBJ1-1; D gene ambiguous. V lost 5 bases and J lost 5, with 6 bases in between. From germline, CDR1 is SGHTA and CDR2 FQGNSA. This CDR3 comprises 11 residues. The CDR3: CASSKRTEAFF. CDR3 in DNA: TGTGCCAGCAGCAAGAGGACTGAAGCTTTCTTT.